The 29 T cell receptor beta chains below were found in one sample sequenced in a study of T-cell reconstitution after alpha-beta-depleted transplantation in children. The TCRbeta library incorporated unique molecular identifiers. Via MiXCR, TCRdb re-called the PCR reads, giving one row per CDR3 protein. The repertoire holds some 460,000 distinct CDR3 sequences, with under 20% as singletons. The sample in question was PBMCs, mostly from graft donor cells, obtained 360 days after TCRalphabeta/CD19-depleted stem cell transplant. These receptor sequences come from a boy in the first two years of life who had a stem cell transplant for Wiskott-Aldrich syndrome, so the T cells may come from the graft donor.

The gene calls are TRBV18 and TRBJ2-1; TRBD2 is a possible D gene (5 bases). CDR1 is KGHSH and CDR2 is LQKENI in the germline V gene. CDR3 length equals 15 residues. Trimming took 6 bases from V and 3 from J, leaving 15 bases between them. The CDR3 sequence: CASSRTRANYNEQFF. The DNA of the CDR3 is TGTGCCAGCTCTCGCACGAGGGCGAACTACAATGAGCAGTTCTTC.

This chain connects TRBV4-2 to TRBJ2-2, with unresolved D. V gave up 4 bases and J gave up 3 bases, with 18 bases separating them. Germline V gene lookup returns CDR1 LGHNA and CDR2 YNFKEQ. The CDR3 spans 17 residues. CDR3 nucleotides: TGTGCCAGCAGCCCCAACCACCAGCCCAAGTACACCGGGGAGCTGTTTTTT. This encodes CASSPNHQPKYTGELFF.

This clonotype was counted a few times. The chain combines TRBV6-2 or TRBV6-3 with TRBJ2-2; possible D gene TRBD1, 5 bases. The CDR3 spans 16 residues. V lost 6 bases and J 2 bases, leaving 16 bases between the germline ends. The germline V gene has CDR1 MNHEY and CDR2 SVGEGT. The DNA for the CDR3 is TGTGCCAGCAGGGGTAGGGGCGTGGATAACACCGGGGAGCTGTTTTTT. It yields the protein CASRGRGVDNTGELFF.

V is TRBV5-4 and J is TRBJ2-1; D remains ambiguous. V lost 0 bases to trimming and J lost 6 bases, with 13 bases between them. Germline CDR1 reads SGHNT; CDR2 reads YYREEE (reference sequence). There are 15 residues in the CDR3. This chain's CDR3 is CASSLVRSRVNEQFF. The CDR3 DNA is TGTGCCAGCAGCTTGGTCAGGTCCCGGGTCAATGAGCAGTTCTTC.

This clonotype was recorded a few times. The chain has TRBV3-1 and TRBJ2-1; 10 bases fit TRBD2. Germline loops: CDR1 LGHDT, CDR2 YNNKEL (reference sequence). The J segment lost 15 bases and the V segment lost 3 bases, leaving 5 bases of the junction unmatched. This CDR3 is built from 12 residues. The DNA of the CDR3 is TGTGCCAGCAGCCATCTTAGCGGGGGGAGGTTCTTC. It translates to CASSHLSGGRFF.

The chain recombines TRBV12-3 or TRBV12-4 with TRBJ2-3, with a tentative D call TRBD1 (6 bases). This CDR3 contains 15 residues. Trimming stripped 5 bases from V and 3 bases from J, with 15 bases between. The DNA for the CDR3 is TGTGCCAGCAGTAGGGGGATAATTCTTACAGATACGCAGTATTTT. Its protein product is CASSRGIILTDTQYF.

This sequence joins TRBV6-1 and TRBJ1-5; possibly TRBD1 for D (5 bases). This CDR3 is built from 14 residues. The germline V gene encodes CDR1 MNHNS and CDR2 SASEGT. V shed 8 bases and J shed 3 bases, with 14 bases lying between them. The CDR3 spells CASQRGSFNQPQHF. The CDR3 nucleotides read TGTGCCAGCCAAAGGGGAAGTTTCAATCAGCCCCAGCATTTT.

This clonotype has a handful of counts. CDR3 sequence (DNA): TGCAGCGTTGATGGTCCAGGAGGGACTAACTATGGCTACACCTTC. Protein sequence: CSVDGPGGTNYGYTF. The chain employs TRBV29-1 and TRBJ1-2; no clear D. The CDR3 has 15 residues. Trimming pared 3 bases from V and 0 bases from J, leaving 14 bases between. Germline V gene sequence: CDR1 SQVTM, CDR2 ANQGSEA.

Turning to this clonotype: Relative to the germline gene, one junction end is altered; a read error may explain this. The rearrangement uses TRBV2 and TRBJ2-3; 9 positions match TRBD2. The CDR3 is 18 residues long. From germline, CDR1 is SNHLY and CDR2 FYNNEI. The DNA of the CDR3 is TGTACCAGCAGTGGGGGGGTCGCTAGCGGGGTTTGGGCAGATACGCAGTATTTT. Translating gives CTSSGGVASGVWADTQYF.

This clonotype showed up just a few times. The V gene is TRBV24-1, the J gene TRBJ2-3; D is perhaps TRBD1 (6 bases). Germline V gene sequence: CDR1 KGHDR, CDR2 SFDVKD. Trimming removed 3 bases at V and 3 bases at J, with 9 bases between. This CDR3 is 14 amino acids long. Written as DNA, the CDR3 is TGTGCCACCAGTGATGCAGGGGAGACAGATACGCAGTATTTT. It yields the protein CATSDAGETDTQYF.

This clonotype was picked up a small number of times. The V and J genes are TRBV12-3 or TRBV12-4 and TRBJ2-5; D is perhaps TRBD1 (5 bases). The V gene lost 3 bases and the J gene lost 4 bases, with 12 bases spanning the gap. The CDR3 is 14 residues long. CDR3 sequence: CASSFSRVGETQYF. In DNA, the CDR3 is TGTGCCAGCAGTTTCTCCAGGGTGGGAGAGACCCAGTACTTC.

The V gene is TRBV18, the J gene TRBJ1-1; 7 bases fit TRBD1. With V trimmed by 5 bases and J by 5 bases, 8 bases remained unmatched. This CDR3 is built from 14 residues. CDR1 and CDR2 (germline): KGHSH, LQKENI. CDR3 loop: CASSGRGSGTEAFF. The CDR3 nucleotides are TGTGCCAGCTCAGGCAGGGGGTCGGGGACTGAAGCTTTCTTT. Full variable domain (rest looked up from reference TRBV18 and TRBJ1-1): NAGVMQNPRHLVRRRGQEARLRCSPMKGHSHVYWYRQLPEEGLKFMVYLQKENIIDESGMPKERFSAEFPKEGPSILRIQQVVRGDSAAYFCASSGRGSGTEAFFGQGTRLTVV.

Only a few counts were recorded for this clonotype. The chain is built from TRBV5-1 and TRBJ2-7, with D possibly being TRBD2 (6 bases). V shed 0 bases and J shed 4 bases, with 11 bases lying between them. This CDR3 contains 14 residues. Germline loops: CDR1 SGHRS, CDR2 YFSETQ. The DNA for the CDR3 is TGCGCCAGCAGCTTGGGTGCGCGGGGTTACGAGCAGTACTTC. Its translation: CASSLGARGYEQYF.

This clonotype showed up many times. V gene TRBV7-2 combines with J gene TRBJ1-4, with 8 bases matching TRBD1. The V and J ends lost 3 bases and 8 bases, in that order; junction bases with no gene match: 2. CDR1 SGHTA and CDR2 FQGNSA come from the germline V gene. The CDR3 extends over 13 amino acids. The CDR3 region has the DNA TGTGCCAGCAGCTTGACAGGGGAGGAAAAACTGTTTTTT. Protein product: CASSLTGEEKLFF.

The chain couples TRBV7-2 to TRBJ2-1; no clear D gene. The CDR3 covers 14 residues. Germline V lookup: CDR1 SGHTA, CDR2 FQGNSA. Trimming left V 3 bases short and J 3 bases short, with 9 bases between. The CDR3 nucleotides are TGTGCCAGCAGCTTTATACAGCACTACAATGAGCAGTTCTTC. Protein: CASSFIQHYNEQFF.

The chain combines TRBV24-1 with TRBJ2-1, with D tentatively TRBD2 (5 bases). Deletions cut 1 base from V and 6 bases from J, with 15 bases between. The CDR3 has 16 amino acids. Germline assignment: CDR1 KGHDR and CDR2 SFDVKD. The CDR3 DNA reads as TGTGCCACCAGTGATTTCTATACGGGATCGCGCAATGAGCAGTTCTTC. It codes for CATSDFYTGSRNEQFF.

The sample holds many counts of this clonotype. The J gene is TRBJ2-1, the V gene TRBV12-3 or TRBV12-4, with D possibly being TRBD1 (6 bases). Trimming stripped 3 bases from V and 0 bases from J, with 12 bases between. CDR3 length: 16 amino acids. The CDR3 nucleotides read TGTGCCAGCAGTTTTCAGGGGCCAGACTCCTACAATGAGCAGTTCTTC. Translation gives CASSFQGPDSYNEQFF.

This clonotype was recorded a few times. The gene calls are TRBV20-1 and TRBJ1-6; no reliable D call. Germline CDR1 DFQATT, CDR2 SNEGSKA (reference sequence). The CDR3 sequence is 13 residues long. V lost 4 bases and J lost 7, with 11 bases in between. This CDR3 reads CSATSDGNSPLHF. The CDR3 nucleotides read TGCAGTGCTACCTCGGACGGGAATTCACCCCTCCACTTT.

This clonotype was observed a handful of times. The V gene is TRBV7-2, the J gene TRBJ2-1, with D hard to call. The CDR3 totals 15 residues. Per germline, CDR1 SGHTA and CDR2 FQGNSA. V was clipped by 2 bases and J by 7 bases, with 15 bases between them. CDR3 in DNA: TGTGCCAGCAGCTTATGGACGAGTCTTTTAAATGAGCAGTTCTTC. Amino acids: CASSLWTSLLNEQFF.

The CDR3 loop is CASSNPTGQETQYF. DNA for the CDR3: TGTGCCAGCAGTAATCCTACAGGGCAAGAGACCCAGTACTTC. The chain is built from TRBV6-1 and TRBJ2-5, with D tentatively TRBD1 (6 bases). This CDR3 comprises 14 residues. The germline V and J ends were trimmed by 5 bases and 2 bases, with 12 bases remaining between them. Per the germline V gene, CDR1 is MNHNS and CDR2 is SASEGT.

This clonotype came up many times. The chain combines TRBV5-5 with TRBJ1-1; D unclear. This CDR3 has 14 amino acids. The V end lost 4 bases, the J end lost 1 base, and 11 bases lay between the germline ends. Germline V gene sequence: CDR1 SGHKS, CDR2 YYEKEE (reference sequence). The CDR3 DNA is TGTGCCAGCAGCCCCCGGGCCCCGAACACTGAAGCTTTCTTT. It translates to CASSPRAPNTEAFF.

V gene TRBV5-1 combines with J gene TRBJ2-5; TRBD2 might be the D (5 bases). The CDR3 runs to 14 residues. Trimming removed 2 bases from V and 5 bases from J, with 13 bases in between. Germline V gene data show CDR1 as SGHRS and CDR2 as YFSETQ. CDR3 nucleotides: TGCGCCAGCAGCTTTGGGATCCCGGGGGAGACCCAGTACTTC. Protein: CASSFGIPGETQYF.

This clonotype has only a few counts. The chain has TRBV12-3 or TRBV12-4 and TRBJ2-7; the D gene is possibly TRBD2 (6 bases). The V end lost 6 bases, the J end lost 5 bases, and 11 bases lay between the germline ends. The CDR3 contains 12 residues. Here the CDR3 reads CASSRDFHEQYF. The DNA of the CDR3 is TGTGCCAGCAGCCGGGACTTCCACGAGCAGTACTTC.

This clonotype was seen only a few times. The chain carries TRBV25-1 and TRBJ2-1, with 11 positions matching TRBD2. The CDR3 extends over 14 amino acids. V shed 6 bases and J 8 bases; nucleotides not matched to a gene: 6. Germline V lookup: CDR1 MGHDK, CDR2 SYGVNS. The CDR3 sequence: CASSLAGGYDEQFF. The CDR3 DNA reads as TGTGCCAGCAGCCTAGCGGGAGGTTACGATGAGCAGTTCTTC.

This clonotype was seen a handful of times. The rearrangement joins TRBV29-1 to TRBJ2-3; tentative D call: TRBD1 (5 bases). Germline V lookup: CDR1 SQVTM, CDR2 ANQGSEA. V lost 5 bases and J lost 1, with 10 bases in between. CDR3 size: 13 residues. The CDR3 reads CSVKARGTDTQYF. The CDR3 DNA sequence: TGCAGCGTTAAGGCCAGGGGCACAGATACGCAGTATTTT.

The sample holds a few counts of this clonotype. The V gene is TRBV28, the J gene TRBJ2-7; TRBD1 aligns across 8 bases. The CDR3 sequence is 15 residues long. Looked up from germline, CDR1 is MDHEN and CDR2 is SYDVKM. The junction had 10 bases not matched to a gene; V was cut back by 3 bases and J by 6 bases. In DNA, the CDR3 is TGTGCCAGCAGTTTTTGGGCAGGGGGCGAATCCGAGCAGTACTTC. Its protein is CASSFWAGGESEQYF. Full variable domain (remainder filled in from reference TRBV28 and TRBJ2-7): DVKVTQSSRYLVKRTGEKVFLECVQDMDHENMFWYRQDPGLGLRLIYFSYDVKMKEKGDIPEGYSVSREKKERFSLILESASTNQTSMYLCASSFWAGGESEQYFGPGTRLTVT.

This clonotype was seen many times. This sequence joins TRBV7-8 and TRBJ2-1; tentatively, D is TRBD1 (6 bases). The germline V gene has CDR1 SGHVS and CDR2 FQNEAQ. This CDR3 has 17 residues. Trimming left V 5 bases short and J 0 bases short, with 17 bases between. CDR3 in amino acids: CASSPNRTARSYNEQFF. In DNA form, the CDR3 reads TGTGCCAGCAGCCCCAACCGGACAGCTCGCTCCTACAATGAGCAGTTCTTC.

This sequence joins TRBV5-1 and TRBJ2-7; unclear D gene. Deletions cut 3 bases from V and 2 bases from J, with 15 bases between. Germline V gene data show CDR1 as SGHRS and CDR2 as YFSETQ. This CDR3 has 15 amino acids. In DNA, the CDR3 is TGCGCCAGCAGCTCCGCACCGCCCCCAGCCTACGAGCAGTACTTC. Encoded protein: CASSSAPPPAYEQYF. Full variable domain (missing parts from reference TRBV5-1 and TRBJ2-7): KAGVTQTPRYLIKTRGQQVTLSCSPISGHRSVSWYQQTPGQGLQFLFEYFSETQRNKGNFPGRFSGRQFSNSRSEMNVSTLELGDSALYLCASSSAPPPAYEQYFGPGTRLTVT.

This clonotype has a handful of counts. The chain uses TRBV24-1 and TRBJ1-5; D gene uncertain. V was pared by 6 bases and J by 4 bases, with 12 bases between. The germline gives CDR1 KGHDR, CDR2 SFDVKD. The CDR3 consists of 14 residues. For the CDR3, the DNA is TGTGCCACCAGTCCCCACTCGGGGAATCAGCCCCAGCATTTT. Its protein product is CATSPHSGNQPQHF.